Each of the 29 T cell receptor beta chains below was sequenced from the same sample in a study of T cell repertoires in aging, cancer and after chemotherapy. TCR beta rearrangements were amplified from peripheral blood genomic DNA. Rearranged V-D-J TRB sequences were amplified with a mixed TRB-A/B primer pool. From the multiplex PCR reads, TCRdb called clonotypes with MiXCR, one entry per CDR3 protein. The sample holds almost 9,500 distinct CDR3 sequences, under 35% seen once. The source material was blood. The receptor set was obtained from a human donor in good health.

J is TRBJ1-5 and V is TRBV7-2; D remains unclear. The CDR3 sequence is 14 residues long. V gave up 2 bases and J gave up 1 base, with 6 bases separating them. Germline assignment: CDR1 SGHTA and CDR2 FQGNSA. The CDR3 sequence is CASSLMGSNQPQHF. CDR3 coding DNA: TGTGCCAGCAGCTTAATGGGCAGCAATCAGCCCCAGCATTTT.

This clonotype was seen a few times. The rearrangement uses TRBV24-1 and TRBJ1-5; unclear D gene. Trimming took 3 bases from V and 5 from J, leaving 13 bases between them. The CDR3 runs 15 residues. The V gene's germline CDR1 is KGHDR and CDR2 SFDVKD. Here the CDR3 DNA reads TGTGCCACCAGTGATGCGACCCAACGCGATCAGCCCCAGCATTTT. It codes for CATSDATQRDQPQHF.

V gene TRBV29-1 combines with J gene TRBJ2-3; D unclear. CDR1 SQVTM and CDR2 ANQGSEA come from the germline V gene. The CDR3 runs 12 residues. The V and J ends lost 1 base and 0 bases respectively, with 2 bases between them. CDR3 DNA sequence: TGCAGCGTTGAAGGGAGCACAGATACGCAGTATTTT. Its translation: CSVEGSTDTQYF.

This clonotype was seen only a few times. The rearrangement links TRBV19 to TRBJ2-7; 7 nucleotides align to TRBD2. This CDR3 has 14 amino acids. J lost 3 bases, V lost 1 base, and 3 bases had no gene match. Germline V CDR1 and CDR2: LNHDA, SQIVND (reference sequence). DNA of the CDR3: TGTGCCAGTAGTATAGCCGGGGACTACTACGAGCAGTACTTC. Its translation is CASSIAGDYYEQYF.

This chain joins TRBV19 and TRBJ1-3; D is unresolved. The CDR3 runs 15 residues. V was shortened by 7 bases and J by 3 bases, with 16 bases between the two germline ends. CDR1 is LNHDA and CDR2 is SQIVND in the germline V gene (reference sequence). CDR3 amino acids: CASTDDGIFGNTIYF. DNA of the CDR3: TGTGCCAGTACTGACGACGGGATTTTTGGAAACACCATATATTTT.

This clonotype was detected only once. A read error is possible here, since a much larger clone lies one base away. The V and J genes are TRBV6-5 and TRBJ2-7; 11 bases map to TRBD1. The CDR3 is made up of 16 amino acids. Germline V gene sequence: CDR1 MNHEY, CDR2 SVGAGI. The DNA for the CDR3 is TGTGCCAGCAGTTACCGAATGGGACAGGGGGGCTACGAGCTGTACTTC. It translates to CASSYRMGQGGYELYF.

The CDR3 is CASSPGVTNTGELFF. The CDR3 DNA sequence: TGTGCCAGCAGCCCGGGGGTTACGAACACCGGGGAGCTGTTTTTT. The chain has TRBV6-4 and TRBJ2-2; tentative D call: TRBD2 (6 bases). The CDR3 runs to 15 residues. Trimming left V 6 bases short and J 0 bases short, with 11 bases between. Germline values: CDR1 MRHNA, CDR2 SNTAGT.

This clonotype was picked up one time. The chain links TRBV20-1 to TRBJ1-4, with D unresolved. The CDR3 is 14 amino acids. From germline, CDR1 is DFQATT and CDR2 SNEGSKA (reference sequence). The ends were cut back, 5 bases at V and 0 bases at J, with 10 bases in the middle. CDR3 sequence (DNA): TGCAGTGCTCCGGACCGAGCAACTAATGAAAAACTGTTTTTT. It encodes CSAPDRATNEKLFF.

This sequence joins TRBV28 and TRBJ2-3, with 11 bases fitting TRBD2. CDR1 MDHEN and CDR2 SYDVKM come from the germline V gene. The trim removed 4 bases at V and 2 bases at J, leaving 8 bases unmatched. This CDR3 is built from 17 residues. The DNA of the CDR3 is TGTGCCAGCAGTTCCCCCCTGGGACTAGCGGACACAGATACGCAGTATTTT. It encodes CASSSPLGLADTDTQYF.

This clonotype turned up a few times. The chain is built from TRBV19 and TRBJ2-6, with 10 bases identical to TRBD2. V shed 1 base, J shed 4 bases, and the junction held 7 bases outside the gene matches. CDR3 length: 18 amino acids. From germline, CDR1 is LNHDA and CDR2 SQIVND (reference sequence). CDR3 region: CASSIAGLALSGANVLTF. The CDR3 DNA sequence: TGTGCCAGTAGTATAGCGGGACTAGCGCTATCGGGGGCCAACGTCCTGACTTTC.

The chain employs TRBV12-3 or TRBV12-4 and TRBJ2-1; D might be TRBD2 (6 bases). The CDR3 has 13 residues. V lost 2 bases and J 9 bases, leaving 11 bases between the germline ends. For the CDR3, the DNA is TGTGCCAGCAGTTTACTTACGGGGGTTGAGCAGTTCTTC. Translated, it gives CASSLLTGVEQFF.

This rearrangement joins TRBV6-5 to TRBJ2-1; the match to TRBD2 covers 10 bases. The CDR3 covers 15 residues. Germline CDR1 and CDR2: MNHEY and SVGAGI. V lost 0 bases to trimming and J lost 4 bases; unmatched junction nucleotides: 0. The CDR3 protein is CASSYSSGGYNEQFF. CDR3 coding DNA: TGTGCCAGCAGTTACTCTAGCGGGGGGTACAATGAGCAGTTCTTC.

V usage is TRBV4-3 and J usage is TRBJ1-6; a possible D gene is TRBD1 (5 bases). CDR1 and CDR2 (germline): LGHNA, YSLEER. CDR3 length equals 15 residues. V lost 0 bases and J 8 bases, leaving 11 bases between the germline ends. CDR3 protein: CASSQDEGEHSPLHF. As DNA, the CDR3 is TGCGCCAGCAGCCAAGATGAAGGGGAGCATTCACCCCTCCACTTT.

This clonotype is medium-sized by share. V gene TRBV15 combines with J gene TRBJ2-3; 7 bases are a match to TRBD2. Germline V lookup: CDR1 LNHNV, CDR2 YYDKDF (reference sequence). The CDR3 loop spans 12 amino acids. J gave up 6 bases and V 3 bases, and 0 bases lay outside the gene matches. The CDR3 here is CATSRGGDTQYF. Written as DNA, the CDR3 is TGTGCCACCAGCAGGGGGGGGGATACGCAGTATTTT. Full variable domain (outside the CDR3, taken from reference TRBV15 and TRBJ2-3): DAMVIQNPRYQVTQFGKPVTLSCSQTLNHNVMYWYQQKSSQAPKLLFHYYDKDFNNEADTPDNFQSRRPNTSFCFLDIRSPGLGDTAMYLCATSRGGDTQYFGPGTRLTVL.

This clonotype was seen more than once but under ten times. V is TRBV6-5 and J is TRBJ1-2; tentatively, D is TRBD1 (5 bases). Deletions cut 4 bases from V and 8 bases from J, with 20 bases between. Germline V gene sequence: CDR1 MNHEY, CDR2 SVGAGI. CDR3 length: 15 amino acids. The CDR3 here is CASSSVQGGLEGYTF. CDR3 in DNA: TGTGCCAGCAGTTCGGTCCAGGGAGGATTAGAAGGCTACACCTTC.

The chain recombines TRBV7-9 with TRBJ1-1, with TRBD1 identical over 10 bases. The junction had 7 bases not matched to a gene; V was cut back by 6 bases and J by 6 bases. The CDR3 covers 14 residues. CDR1 is SEHNR, CDR2 FQNEAQ, per germline (reference sequence). The CDR3, as DNA: TGTGCCAGCAGAGGGACAGGGGCCCGACCTGAAGCTTTCTTT. Translating gives CASRGTGARPEAFF. The whole variable domain, remainder taken from reference TRBV7-9 and TRBJ1-1, is DTGVSQNPRHKITKRGQNVTFRCDPISEHNRLYWYRQTLGQGPEFLTYFQNEAQLEKSRLLSDRFSAERPKGSFSTLEIQRTEQGDSAMYLCASRGTGARPEAFFGQGTRLTVV.

The chain joins TRBV20-1 to TRBJ1-2, with TRBD1 matching over 7 bases. J was trimmed by 4 bases and V by 4 bases; bases with no gene match: 12. Germline lookup yields CDR1 DFQATT and CDR2 SNEGSKA (reference sequence). CDR3 size: 15 residues. CDR3 nucleotide sequence: TGCAGTGCTAAACCTGCAGGGGGACGGGGCTATGGCTACACCTTC. Translating it yields CSAKPAGGRGYGYTF.

The chain has TRBV6-2 or TRBV6-3 and TRBJ2-2; 9 bases agree with TRBD1. Germline CDR1 reads MNHEY; CDR2 reads SVGEGT. CDR3 length: 15 amino acids. V lost 5 bases to trimming and J lost 1 base; unmatched junction nucleotides: 2. In DNA, the CDR3 is TGTGCCAGCAGTACGGACAGGGGGAACACCGGGGAGCTGTTTTTT. Its translation is CASSTDRGNTGELFF.

On this clonotype itself: One end of the junction varies from germline; a read error may be responsible. The V and J genes are TRBV5-6 and TRBJ1-6; D unresolved. There are 14 residues in the CDR3. From germline, CDR1 is SGHDT and CDR2 YYEEEE. The CDR3 DNA is TGCGCCAGCAGCTTGTGGCAGAGTAATTCACCCCTCCACTTT. Translation gives CASSLWQSNSPLHF.

For this clonotype: Without the conserved terminal phenylalanine or tryptophan, this CDR3 likely stems from a read error. This sequence joins TRBV6-1 and TRBJ1-1; D unresolved. The CDR3 totals 14 residues. The germline V gene has CDR1 MNHNS and CDR2 SASEGT. Trimming pared 3 bases from V and 3 bases from J, leaving 11 bases between. As DNA, the CDR3 is TGTGCCAGCAGTGACACTTATGGATACACTGAAGCTTTCTTA. This codes for CASSDTYGYTEAFL.

This rearrangement joins TRBV6-2 or TRBV6-3 to TRBJ2-5; no reliable D call. Looked up from germline, CDR1 is MNHEY and CDR2 is SVGEGT. V lost 0 bases and J 4 bases, leaving 3 bases between the germline ends. This CDR3 spans 12 amino acids. DNA of the CDR3: TGTGCCAGCAGTTACTCGACAGAGACCCAGTACTTC. Its translation: CASSYSTETQYF.

This clonotype was counted a few times. J is TRBJ2-5 and V is TRBV20-1; D not resolved. Looked up from germline, CDR1 is DFQATT and CDR2 is SNEGSKA (reference sequence). V was pared by 2 bases and J by 5 bases, with 3 bases between. The CDR3 has 10 amino acids. This chain's CDR3 is CSARRETQYF. The CDR3 DNA sequence: TGCAGTGCTAGAAGGGAGACCCAGTACTTC.

This clonotype is medium-sized within its sample. This chain connects TRBV29-1 to TRBJ2-2; D possibly corresponds to TRBD1 (6 bases). There are 14 residues in the CDR3. Germline V CDR1 and CDR2: SQVTM, ANQGSEA. V lost 3 bases to trimming and J lost 1 base, with 9 bases between them. CDR3 sequence reads: CSVDLQGNTGELFF. The CDR3 bases are TGCAGCGTTGACCTACAGGGGAACACCGGGGAGCTGTTTTTT.

The chain recombines TRBV19 with TRBJ1-3, with a possible D match to TRBD1 (5 bases). CDR1 is LNHDA, CDR2 SQIVND, per germline (reference sequence). The ends were cut back, 7 bases at V and 2 bases at J, with 9 bases in the middle. The CDR3 is made up of 13 amino acids. This chain's CDR3 is CASNPGPGNTIYF. CDR3 nucleotide sequence: TGTGCCAGTAATCCGGGACCTGGAAACACCATATATTTT.

This clonotype was found a few times. The gene calls are TRBV19 and TRBJ1-6; D is unresolved. CDR1 and CDR2 from the germline V gene are LNHDA and SQIVND (reference sequence). V was shortened by 3 bases and J by 11 bases, with 14 bases between the two germline ends. The CDR3 is made up of 14 amino acids. Here the CDR3 DNA reads TGTGCCAGTAGTATGGGCAGTCCCGGGCCACCCCTCCACTTT. Translation: CASSMGSPGPPLHF.

This rearrangement joins TRBV5-5 to TRBJ2-7; 7 bases are a match to TRBD1. The CDR3 has 14 amino acids. Germline V gives CDR1 SGHKS, CDR2 YYEKEE (reference sequence). The J segment lost 3 bases and the V segment lost 4 bases, leaving 7 bases of the junction unmatched. Written as DNA, the CDR3 is TGTGCCAGCAGCGACAGGGATTTTTACTACGAGCAGTACTTC. Amino acids: CASSDRDFYYEQYF.

This clonotype appeared a few times. This rearrangement joins TRBV19 to TRBJ2-7; 8 bases map to TRBD1. The V segment lost 10 bases and the J segment 0 bases; nucleotides outside the gene matches: 5. Germline V gives CDR1 LNHDA, CDR2 SQIVND (reference sequence). The CDR3 totals 13 residues. In DNA, the CDR3 is TGTGCCACCTCCAGGGGGCTCTCCTACGAGCAGTACGTC. It is translated as CATSRGLSYEQYV.

The rearrangement joins TRBV7-3 to TRBJ2-1, with 7 nucleotides matching TRBD2. The CDR3 has 12 amino acids. V gave up 2 bases and J gave up 9 bases; unmatched junction bases: 1. The germline V gene has CDR1 SGHTA and CDR2 FQGTGA. CDR3 amino acids: CASSLWGGEQFF. The CDR3 bases are TGTGCCAGCAGCTTATGGGGGGGTGAGCAGTTCTTC.

Relative to its sample, this clonotype is medium-sized. V is TRBV29-1 and J is TRBJ1-1; D uncertain. The CDR3 has 13 amino acids. From germline, CDR1 is SQVTM and CDR2 ANQGSEA. V dropped 1 base and J dropped 1 base, with 7 bases sitting between them. This chain's CDR3 is CSVEGTWNTEAFF. DNA for the CDR3: TGCAGCGTTGAAGGTACTTGGAACACTGAAGCTTTCTTT.